These T cell receptor beta chains were read from a single sample in a study of patients and donors after allogeneic stem cell transplantation. A single record per CDR3 protein comes from TCRdb applying MiXCR to the RT-PCR reads. Altogether approximately 90,000 distinct CDR3 sequences are present, 4% to 5% being singletons, with the ten largest covering roughly 2.5%. The specimen was blood, either unsorted or a sorted T cell fraction (not recorded which). The receptor set was obtained from a human donor who was either an allogeneic HSCT recipient or a stem cell or donor lymphocyte infusion donor (not recorded which). It is not recorded whose cells these are; they may come from a transplant donor. Both conserved end residues are part of each CDR3. A D gene is named only where the DNA matches it firmly. Clone size is shown for a subset of rows, as once, few, many or a class of expanded clone.

D gene,V gene,J gene,clone size,CDR3 DNA,CDR3 protein
TRBD1,TRBV29-1,TRBJ1-1,many,TGCAGCGTTGAAAGGGGGCAGGGGAACACTGAAGCTTTCTTT,CSVERGQGNTEAFF
-,TRBV6-1,TRBJ2-3,-,TGTGCCAGCAGACGAACCCCCGGACAGACAGATACGCAGTATTTT,CASRRTPGQTDTQYF
TRBD1,TRBV5-1,TRBJ1-2,few,TGCGCCAGCAGCCTTCTTCCGGGACAGGGGGAGAGGGGCTACACCTTC,CASSLLPGQGERGYTF
-,TRBV7-6,TRBJ1-1,many,TGTGCCAGCAGGGGGACCCGCAGCGCTGAAGCTTTCTTT,CASRGTRSAEAFF
-,TRBV3-1,TRBJ2-2,many,TGTGCCAGCAGCCAAGCTGGGCTAGTAAACACCGGGGAGCTGTTTTTT,CASSQAGLVNTGELFF
-,TRBV30,TRBJ1-2,few,TGTGCCTGGAGTCGAGGTCGGACGGCGGCTAACTATGGCTACACCTTC,CAWSRGRTAANYGYTF
-,TRBV6-6,TRBJ1-2,many,TGTGCCAGCAGTCCACCCCGGACGGGCGGCTACACCTTC,CASSPPRTGGYTF
-,TRBV12-3/TRBV12-4,TRBJ2-6,many,TGTGCCAGCTACCCCCTAGGGGGGGCCAACGTCCTGACTTTC,CASYPLGGANVLTF
TRBD2,TRBV20-1,TRBJ2-5,-,TGCAGTGCTAGAGTGGGGACTAGCGGGGAGACCCAGTACTTC,CSARVGTSGETQYF
-,TRBV7-3,TRBJ2-1,many,TGTGCCAGCAGCGCAACGAGGAGGAATGAGCAGTTCTTC,CASSATRRNEQFF
TRBD2,TRBV10-3,TRBJ2-5,few,TGTGCCATCACTAAGAACGCGGGAGATGCGCAAGAGACCCAGTACTTC,CAITKNAGDAQETQYF
-,TRBV20-1,TRBJ2-1,many,TGCAGTGCGCCCTTCCCCATAAAAAATGAGCAGTTCTTC,CSAPFPIKNEQFF
TRBD2,TRBV18,TRBJ2-1,few,TGTGCCAGCGCCCGGACTAGCGGGAGGGCCGCCTACAATGAGCAGTTCTTC,CASARTSGRAAYNEQFF
TRBD2,TRBV10-3,TRBJ2-1,few,TGTGCCATCAGTGATAGCGGGCTGGAGCAGTTCTTC,CAISDSGLEQFF
TRBD1,TRBV2,TRBJ2-5,-,TGTGCCAGCAGTGACGGTCGACAGGGGAAAAAAGAGACCCAGTACTTC,CASSDGRQGKKETQYF
-,TRBV5-1,TRBJ2-3,few,TGCGCCAGCAGCCTAGAAAATTGGGATACGCAGTATTTT,CASSLENWDTQYF
TRBD1,TRBV12-3/TRBV12-4,TRBJ2-5,many,TGTGCCAGCAGGAGGGGGACAGGGTCACAAGAGACCCAGTACTTC,CASRRGTGSQETQYF
-,TRBV5-6,TRBJ1-2,-,TGTGCCAGCAGCTTGTACGTTTCGGAGTTTGGCTACACCTTC,CASSLYVSEFGYTF
-,TRBV6-1,TRBJ2-7,many,TGTGCCAGCGGCCACAGCTCCTACGAGCAGTACTTC,CASGHSSYEQYF
-,TRBV4-1,TRBJ1-5,medium-sized,TGCGCCAGCAGCCAAACCCGGGTCCGGGGGGTTCAGCCCCAGCATTTT,CASSQTRVRGVQPQHF
TRBD2,TRBV5-1,TRBJ2-3,many,TGCGCCAGCAGCTTGGGAGTACGACTAGCGGGAGATACGCAGTATTTT,CASSLGVRLAGDTQYF
-,TRBV9,TRBJ1-1,many,TGTGCCAGCAGCGTAGATCTCCGGAACACTGAAGCTTTCTTT,CASSVDLRNTEAFF
TRBD1,TRBV20-1,TRBJ1-3,many,TGCAGTGCTAGAGTAGGAGGAGGGGGCAAGTCTGGAAACACCATATATTTT,CSARVGGGGKSGNTIYF
-,TRBV12-3/TRBV12-4,TRBJ1-6,many,TGTGCCAGCAGTTTAGTAGGGAAAAATTCACCCCTCCACTTT,CASSLVGKNSPLHF
TRBD1,TRBV24-1,TRBJ2-5,many,TGTGCCACCAGTGATTCCCGGGACAGGGGGCGGCAAGAGACCCAGTACTTC,CATSDSRDRGRQETQYF
TRBD1,TRBV7-2,TRBJ1-1,many,TGTGCCAGCAGCGCCCACAGGGGGCTCGACACTGAAGCTTTCTTT,CASSAHRGLDTEAFF
-,TRBV5-4,TRBJ1-5,few,TGTGCCAGCAGCTTGGCCTTGGGCTCATCCATTAGGGGCCGGAGCAATCAGCCCCAGCATTTT,CASSLALGSSIRGRSNQPQHF
-,TRBV6-2/TRBV6-3,TRBJ2-3,-,TGTGCCAGCAGTTATCACGTTACTAGCACAGATAAGCAGTATTTT,CASSYHVTSTDKQYF
-,TRBV7-2,TRBJ1-1,many,TGTGCCAGCAGGATTATGGGCGGCGCTGAAGCTTTCTTT,CASRIMGGAEAFF
-,TRBV20-1,TRBJ2-7,many,TGCAGTGTGCCAGATGACTCCTACGAGCAGTACTTC,CSVPDDSYEQYF
-,TRBV7-2,TRBJ2-5,few,TGTGCCAGCAGCTCAGGGGGGGGGAGGAGAGGAGAGACCCAGTACTTC,CASSSGGGRRGETQYF
-,TRBV3-1,TRBJ1-5,many,TGTGCCAGCAGCGCTGCAGGGCGCAATCAGCCCCAGCATTTT,CASSAAGRNQPQHF
TRBD2,TRBV11-3,TRBJ2-7,-,TGTGCCAGCAGCTCAGCTAGCGGGGGCTACGAGCAGTACTTC,CASSSASGGYEQYF
-,TRBV25-1,TRBJ1-2,many,TGTGCCAGCAGTCAGGGGTGGGGTTATGGCTACACCTTC,CASSQGWGYGYTF
TRBD1,TRBV12-3/TRBV12-4,TRBJ2-5,many,TGTGCCAGCAGTTTTTGGGACAGACAAGAGACCCAGTACTTC,CASSFWDRQETQYF
-,TRBV7-9,TRBJ2-7,-,TGTGCCAGCACCCGAGAGGGCGGCTACGAGCAGTACTTC,CASTREGGYEQYF
TRBD1,TRBV12-3/TRBV12-4,TRBJ1-6,-,TGTGCCAGCAGTGTACAGGGGGCAAGTAATTCACCCCTCCACTTT,CASSVQGASNSPLHF
-,TRBV20-1,TRBJ2-1,many,TGCAGTGCTAGCCGTGACGCTGGGTACAATGAGCAGTTCTTC,CSASRDAGYNEQFF
-,TRBV20-1,TRBJ1-1,many,TGCAGTGCTAGAGGCGGTGGGGGGTGGGGCACTGAAGCTTTCTTT,CSARGGGGWGTEAFF
TRBD2,TRBV11-2,TRBJ2-1,many,TGTGCCAGCAGCTTATACTCAAGCGGGGTTACCTACAATGAGCAGTTCTTC,CASSLYSSGVTYNEQFF
-,TRBV19,TRBJ2-1,-,TGTGCCAGTAGTATAGGTGGACTGGGGGGTTTGGTTGAGCAGTTCTTC,CASSIGGLGGLVEQFF
-,TRBV2,TRBJ2-2,many,TGTGCCAGCAGTGAAGCGACCTCCGGGGAGCTGTTTTTT,CASSEATSGELFF
TRBD2,TRBV9,TRBJ2-3,many,TGTGCCAGCAGCGTAGGGGGACTAGCGGGACGTGATACGCAGTATTTT,CASSVGGLAGRDTQYF
TRBD1,TRBV20-1,TRBJ2-3,few,TGCAGTGCTAGCCCGGGACAGGGTAGTCATACGCAGTATTTT,CSASPGQGSHTQYF
-,TRBV28,TRBJ1-5,many,TGTGCCAGCAGTTTAGAGGGTCAGAAGCCCCAGCATTTT,CASSLEGQKPQHF
TRBD2,TRBV24-1,TRBJ2-5,many,TGTGCCACCAGTGATTCGCGGGGGGTGAATCGAGAGACCCAGTACTTC,CATSDSRGVNRETQYF